These 25 T cell receptor beta chains originate from one sample sequenced in a study of cytotoxic CD8 clonotypes in ibrutinib-treated CLL. The protocol was immunoSEQ multiplex PCR, while the TCRdb copy is restricted to in-frame clones and leaves out a portion. The repertoire holds approximately 200,000 clones, with about two thirds as singletons. The starting material was PBMCs, obtained after 24 months of ibrutinib treatment. Receptors were obtained from a human donor with chronic lymphocytic leukemia.

The V and J genes are TRBV5-1 and TRBJ1-1; 7 bases are a match to TRBD1. Per germline, CDR1 SGHRS and CDR2 YFSETQ. V was pared by 5 bases and J by 3 bases, with 4 bases of the junction left unmatched. The CDR3 has 13 amino acids. The CDR3 is CASSAQGDTEAFF. Here the CDR3 DNA reads TGCGCCAGCAGTGCCCAGGGGGACACTGAAGCTTTCTTT.

V usage is TRBV11-2 and J usage is TRBJ2-3; 8 nucleotides match TRBD1. The CDR3 sequence is 16 residues long. Germline V gene sequence: CDR1 SGHAT, CDR2 FQNNGV. With 1 base clipped from V and 2 bases from J, the junction kept 5 bases outside the gene matches. The CDR3 DNA follows: TGTGCCAGCAGCTTAGGGGCGGACAGGGCCACAGATACGCAGTATTTT. Translated: CASSLGADRATDTQYF.

The rearrangement joins TRBV28 to TRBJ1-4; 8 bases are a match to TRBD1. This CDR3 contains 17 residues. Germline V lookup: CDR1 MDHEN, CDR2 SYDVKM. The trim removed 2 bases at V and 8 bases at J, leaving 13 bases unmatched. DNA of the CDR3: TGTGCCAGCAGTTTAACTGGGGCAGGGGGCCCCATGGAAAAACTGTTTTTT. This sequence encodes CASSLTGAGGPMEKLFF.

This chain links TRBV4-3 with TRBJ2-1; D perhaps matches TRBD2 (5 bases). From germline, CDR1 is LGHNA and CDR2 YSLEER. V was pared by 3 bases and J by 7 bases, with 10 bases between. This CDR3 comprises 13 residues. The CDR3 nucleotides are TGCGCCAGCAGCCAGGGAGTGGGTAATGAGCAGTTCTTC. Protein: CASSQGVGNEQFF.

The chain carries TRBV28 and TRBJ2-7, with 8 nucleotides matching TRBD1. Germline CDR1 is MDHEN and CDR2 is SYDVKM. The CDR3 has 15 amino acids. V shed 4 bases and J 2 bases; nucleotides not matched to a gene: 7. CDR3 nucleotides: TGTGCCAGCAGTTCCCCCGGACAGGGAGCCTACGAGCAGTACTTC. Protein: CASSSPGQGAYEQYF.

V usage is TRBV15 and J usage is TRBJ2-1, with 9 bases identical to TRBD2. V shed 4 bases and J 0 bases; nucleotides not matched to a gene: 4. The CDR3 covers 16 residues. Germline V gene data show CDR1 as LNHNV and CDR2 as YYDKDF (reference sequence). The CDR3 here is CATSTPSGVSYNEQFF. The CDR3 DNA follows: TGTGCCACCAGCACCCCTAGCGGGGTCTCCTACAATGAGCAGTTCTTC. The variable domain in full, with the rest retrieved from reference TRBV15 and TRBJ2-1, is DAMVIQNPRYQVTQFGKPVTLSCSQTLNHNVMYWYQQKSSQAPKLLFHYYDKDFNNEADTPDNFQSRRPNTSFCFLDIRSPGLGDTAMYLCATSTPSGVSYNEQFFGPGTRLTVL.

This chain links TRBV27 with TRBJ2-1; the D gene is possibly TRBD2 (6 bases). The V gene's germline CDR1 is MNHEY and CDR2 SMNVEV (reference sequence). The CDR3 covers 13 residues. The V end was cut by 6 bases, the J end by 10 bases, with 16 bases between. CDR3 sequence: CASSLTRSTEQFF. The CDR3 DNA sequence: TGTGCCAGCAGCCTGACTAGGTCAACAGAGCAGTTCTTC.

This rearrangement joins TRBV19 to TRBJ1-1, with 8 bases identical to TRBD1. CDR3 length equals 15 residues. Unmatched junction bases numbered 7, after V lost 6 bases and J lost 1 base. Germline lookup yields CDR1 LNHDA and CDR2 SQIVND (reference sequence). CDR3 amino acids: CASRNRGTGNTEAFF. The DNA of the CDR3 is TGTGCCAGTAGAAACCGCGGGACAGGGAACACTGAAGCTTTCTTT.

J is TRBJ2-3 and V is TRBV4-1, with D perhaps TRBD1 (7 bases). CDR1 and CDR2 (germline): MGHRA, YSYEKL. The CDR3 has 20 amino acids. The ends were cut back, 4 bases at V and 5 bases at J, with 31 bases in the middle. The CDR3 sequence: CASSLERNRGLSTGRDTQYF. The CDR3 coding sequence is TGCGCCAGCAGCCTCGAACGGAACAGGGGACTTTCAACGGGGAGAGATACGCAGTATTTT.

Only a few counts were recorded for this clone. This chain links TRBV6-5 with TRBJ2-1; D not resolved. Looked up from germline, CDR1 is MNHEY and CDR2 is SVGAGI. This CDR3 has 13 amino acids. Deletions cut 2 bases from V and 2 bases from J, with 4 bases between. CDR3 DNA sequence: TGTGCCAGCAGTTACACCCCCTACAATGAGCAGTTCTTC. Amino acid sequence: CASSYTPYNEQFF.

This chain joins TRBV6-1 and TRBJ2-5; D is unresolved. Between the trimmed V and J ends, which lost 7 bases and 2 bases, there was a span of 8 bases. The CDR3 runs 12 residues. CDR1 is MNHNS and CDR2 is SASEGT in the germline V gene. CDR3 sequence (DNA): TGTGCCAGCAAGGAGAGTCAAGAGACCCAGTACTTC. Protein product: CASKESQETQYF.

This chain joins TRBV9 and TRBJ2-3, with 14 bases fitting TRBD2. Trimming at V came to 0 bases and at J to 11 bases, leaving 8 bases not matched to a gene. Germline V gives CDR1 SGDLS, CDR2 YYNGEE. The length of the CDR3 is 16 residues. This chain's CDR3 is CASSVGPGLAGERQYF. DNA of the CDR3: TGTGCCAGCAGCGTAGGCCCGGGACTAGCGGGAGAAAGGCAGTATTTT.

J is TRBJ2-3 and V is TRBV7-2; D gene ambiguous. The CDR3 loop spans 14 amino acids. V gave up 3 bases and J gave up 2 bases, with 9 bases separating them. The germline V gene encodes CDR1 SGHTA and CDR2 FQGNSA. The CDR3 sequence: CASSFWQNTDTQYF. The CDR3 DNA reads as TGTGCCAGCAGCTTTTGGCAGAACACAGATACGCAGTATTTT.

The rearrangement uses TRBV14 and TRBJ2-7; D is perhaps TRBD1 or TRBD2 (5 bases each). CDR1 is SGHDN, CDR2 FVKESK, per germline. The CDR3 spans 17 residues. The V gene lost 1 base and the J gene lost 4 bases, with 20 bases spanning the gap. This CDR3 is CASSQAFGDQRAYEQYF. The CDR3 coding sequence is TGTGCCAGCAGCCAAGCATTCGGGGACCAAAGGGCATACGAGCAGTACTTC.

V usage is TRBV27 and J usage is TRBJ2-3; D not certain. The V and J ends lost 0 bases and 0 bases respectively, with 13 bases between them. This CDR3 spans 17 amino acids. Germline assignment: CDR1 MNHEY and CDR2 SMNVEV (reference sequence). CDR3 in DNA: TGTGCCAGCAGTTTATCGCTCGTCACAGCTAGCACAGATACGCAGTATTTT. Translated: CASSLSLVTASTDTQYF.

This clone was seen just once. This sequence joins TRBV9 and TRBJ2-7, with D possibly matching TRBD2 (6 bases). The V gene lost 2 bases and the J gene lost 7 bases, with 19 bases spanning the gap. From germline, CDR1 is SGDLS and CDR2 YYNGEE. This CDR3 region has 15 residues. The CDR3 loop is CASSVTDYPYGEQYF. The CDR3 coding sequence is TGTGCCAGCAGCGTGACGGACTACCCATATGGAGAGCAGTACTTC.

The gene calls are TRBV25-1 and TRBJ2-1; 13 bases are a match to TRBD2. CDR3 size: 16 residues. Germline CDR1 reads MGHDK; CDR2 reads SYGVNS. The V segment lost 3 bases and the J segment 6 bases; nucleotides outside the gene matches: 5. CDR3: CASSDPTSGRVNEQFF. The CDR3 nucleotides read TGTGCCAGCAGTGATCCAACTAGCGGGAGGGTCAATGAGCAGTTCTTC.

This chain joins TRBV28 and TRBJ2-7; D remains ambiguous. Germline V lookup: CDR1 MDHEN, CDR2 SYDVKM. The CDR3 extends over 14 amino acids. V shed 3 bases and J shed 2 bases, with 11 bases lying between them. CDR3 residues: CASSFGRIAYEQYF. DNA for the CDR3: TGTGCCAGCAGTTTTGGGCGGATAGCCTACGAGCAGTACTTC. Looking up the rest from reference TRBV28 and TRBJ2-7 gives the full variable domain: DVKVTQSSRYLVKRTGEKVFLECVQDMDHENMFWYRQDPGLGLRLIYFSYDVKMKEKGDIPEGYSVSREKKERFSLILESASTNQTSMYLCASSFGRIAYEQYFGPGTRLTVT.

The genes are TRBV30 and TRBJ1-5; TRBD1 matches 7 bases. This CDR3 spans 13 amino acids. V trimming: 1 base; J trimming: 5 bases; junction bases outside the gene matches: 2. Germline V gene sequence: CDR1 GTSNPN, CDR2 SVGIG (reference sequence). The CDR3 region is CAWSAGGDQPQHF. The CDR3 DNA is TGTGCCTGGAGTGCAGGGGGTGATCAGCCCCAGCATTTT.

This chain uses TRBV9 with TRBJ2-7; D not certain. Trimming removed 4 bases at V and 5 bases at J, with 7 bases between. The germline V gene encodes CDR1 SGDLS and CDR2 YYNGEE. This CDR3 spans 11 amino acids. This CDR3 reads CASSTRDEQYF. As DNA, the CDR3 is TGTGCCAGCAGCACCCGGGACGAGCAGTACTTC.

This clone has just a few counts. The genes are TRBV7-8 and TRBJ2-7; 8 bases line up with TRBD1. CDR3 length: 13 residues. V trimming: 5 bases; J trimming: 3 bases; junction bases outside the gene matches: 3. Per the germline V gene, CDR1 is SGHVS and CDR2 is FQNEAQ. Here the CDR3 reads CASSTGQGYEQYF. The CDR3 DNA is TGTGCCAGCAGCACCGGACAGGGCTACGAGCAGTACTTC.

This CDR3 reads CASSQGFVGEAYEQYF. Here the CDR3 DNA reads TGTGCCAGCAGCCAAGGATTCGTGGGAGAGGCCTACGAGCAGTACTTC. The gene calls are TRBV4-2 and TRBJ2-7; TRBD2 is a possible D gene (5 bases). This CDR3 is 16 amino acids long. CDR1 LGHNA and CDR2 YNFKEQ come from the germline V gene. Trimming removed 1 base at V and 2 bases at J, with 15 bases between.

The chain links TRBV5-1 to TRBJ2-7; 11 positions agree with TRBD1. Trimming removed 4 bases from V and 12 bases from J; junction bases left unmatched: 12. Germline V gene lookup returns CDR1 SGHRS and CDR2 YFSETQ. The CDR3 sequence is 14 residues long. The DNA for the CDR3 is TGCGCCAGCAGCATCGGACAGGGGGCTAGCGTGTGGTACTTC. This translates into CASSIGQGASVWYF.

V is TRBV28 and J is TRBJ2-7; D gene uncertain. Germline CDR1 is MDHEN and CDR2 is SYDVKM. With 2 bases removed from V and 7 bases from J, the gap between germline ends came to 18 bases. The CDR3 covers 15 residues. The chain's CDR3 is CASSLQEPGPEEQYF. As DNA, the CDR3 is TGTGCCAGCAGTTTACAAGAACCGGGTCCCGAGGAGCAGTACTTC.

V gene TRBV5-1 combines with J gene TRBJ2-7, with TRBD2 matching over 9 bases. CDR3 size: 14 residues. Germline V gene sequence: CDR1 SGHRS, CDR2 YFSETQ. The V gene end was trimmed by 3 bases and the J gene end by 7 bases; junction bases not matched to a gene: 8. CDR3 in amino acids: CASSSLAGAGEQYF. CDR3 nucleotide sequence: TGCGCCAGCAGCTCCTTAGCGGGAGCCGGGGAGCAGTACTTC.